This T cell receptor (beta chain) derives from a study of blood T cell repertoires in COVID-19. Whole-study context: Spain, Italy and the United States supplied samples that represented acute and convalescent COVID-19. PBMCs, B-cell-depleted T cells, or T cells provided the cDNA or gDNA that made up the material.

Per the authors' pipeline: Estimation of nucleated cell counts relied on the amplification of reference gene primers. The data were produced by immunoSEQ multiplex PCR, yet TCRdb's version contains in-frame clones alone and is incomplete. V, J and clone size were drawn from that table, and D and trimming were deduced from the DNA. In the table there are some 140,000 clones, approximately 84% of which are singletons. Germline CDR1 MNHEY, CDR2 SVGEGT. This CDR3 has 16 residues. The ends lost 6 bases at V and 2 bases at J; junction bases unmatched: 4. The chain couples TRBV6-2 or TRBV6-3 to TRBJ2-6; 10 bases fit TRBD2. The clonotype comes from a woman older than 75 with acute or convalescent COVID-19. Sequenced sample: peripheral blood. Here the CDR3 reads CASSLAGAAGANVLTF. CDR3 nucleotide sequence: TGTGCCAGCAGCCTAGCGGGAGCGGCTGGGGCCAACGTCCTGACTTTC.